This TCR beta chain stems from a study of T cells in Graves' hyperthyroidism and ophthalmopathy (dated by TCRdb to between 2018 and 2020). At the level of the whole study: Peripheral blood samples were taken at the time of initial diagnosis, prior to any treatment. To identify distinguishing TCR V-J signatures, a discovery cohort of about 95 patients was used, comprising under 45 with Graves' ophthalmopathy and approximately 58 with stable Graves' hyperthyroidism. Prospective prediction of ophthalmopathy was tested in an independent validation cohort consisting of about 20 hyperthyroidism patients and more than 15 patients who later progressed to ophthalmopathy. The 75 to 100 discovery patients were randomly divided into training and test sets at a 7:3 ratio. The study also compared thyroid tissue and blood T-cell repertoires from roughly 6 Graves' hyperthyroidism patients. After sampling, hyperthyroidism patients received methimazole starting at 30 mg daily, and ophthalmopathy patients received high-dose intravenous methylprednisolone. According to the paper, TCR Vbeta CDR3 sequencing was carried out on roughly 130 peripheral blood samples, which came from 40 to 45 ophthalmopathy, roughly 75 hyperthyroidism and some 17 progressor patients. Paper-wide results and their limitations: No statistical method was used to set the sample size in advance, and investigators knew the group allocation. Most expanded thyroid clonotypes (frequency above 0.001) were also detected in blood, suggesting blood repertoires may reflect thyroid immune responses. Ophthalmopathy was separated from stable hyperthyroidism by a 13 V-J signature model, with roughly 88% sensitivity and about 81% specificity obtained in cross-validation and 80%/75% obtained in testing. During validation, the model predicted progression to ophthalmopathy a median of approximately six months ahead of onset, with almost 71% sensitivity and about 75% specificity.

The TCR beta CDR3 regions were amplified from RNA transcripts. The first round of RT-PCR for the TCR CDR3 was performed with the HTBI primer set and the Qiagen OneStep RT-PCR kit. Libraries were constructed in a second round of multiplex PCR, after which size selection and purification were performed. Libraries were sequenced paired-end with 100 bp reads on an Illumina HiSeq2000. On the authors' methods: SOAPnuke was used to process the raw data, throwing out any read that contained adapters or uncalled bases, had a mean Phred below 15, or lacked an exact constant-primer or identifier match. High-quality paired reads were merged using COPE v1.2.5, and each unique nucleotide sequence was defined as a clonotype. MiTCR v1.1 was used to align the clonotypes against IMGT TRBV, TRBD and TRBJ reference segments. The analysis included only V-J combinations with a frequency above 0.0001, which together covered about 99% of the repertoires. A TCS score was defined as the ratio of F50 (clonal expansion) to E x V (chaos), with BLOSUM62-based TCRdist applied between CDR3 peptides within each V-J. Welch's t-statistics and random forest reduced 500 to 550 V-J features to around 14, which were used in a naive Bayes classifier (R e1071). TCRdb reanalyzed the raw reads on its own, using fastp at Q25 for trimming and MiXCR for clone calling, and kept in-frame beta chains. For every CDR3 protein sequence, its rows merge into one entry that carries the most common genes and DNA. TCRdb's processing, not the study's, gives the V and J calls here. The sample table holds about 560,000 distinct CDR3 sequences, of which 16% were seen once. Jointly, the top ten make up 15% to 20% of the sample.

Graves' hyperthyroidism was defined as stable when no progression to ophthalmopathy occurred over 18 months of follow-up. Hyperthyroidism patients were newly diagnosed, with disease duration under 2 months, and aged 18 to 65 years. The study excluded patients with uncontrolled infections, other autoimmune diseases, pregnancy or lactation. Diagnoses were established on the basis of clinical symptoms, serum thyroxine and TRAb, thyroid ultrasound, and orbital computed tomography. Ficoll-Paque density gradient centrifugation was used to isolate PBMCs from 8.5 to 10 ml of fresh peripheral blood. Trizol reagent was used to extract total RNA, and RNA quality was then checked on an Agilent 2100 Bioanalyzer. Many counts were recorded for this clonotype. Its antigen specificity is not known. Qualities for individual bases were not recorded, and no much larger clone is one base off. The sequence came from a woman under 30 with Graves' hyperthyroidism. Sequencing was carried out using blood.

The DNA is as follows: TGTGCCACCAGTGATCTTACGGGACAGGGTTGGAATGAGCAGTTCTTC. It is translated as CATSDLTGQGWNEQFF. Recombination linked TRBV24-1 to TRBJ2-1; TRBD1 matches 9 bases in the middle. As encoded in the germline V gene, CDR1 is KGHDR while CDR2 is SFDVKD. Spanning cysteine to phenylalanine, the CDR3 consists of 16 amino acids. The CDR3 DNA has 48 bases and is translated from base 1. Trimming leaves V shorter by 3 bases and J shorter by 7 bases, with the junction holding 9 bases beyond the gene matches.